Reported below is one T cell receptor (beta chain). The study profiled TCR beta VDJ and CDR3 using genomic DNA as template. Using its own MiXCR run on the reads, TCRdb lists one record per CDR3 protein. The table lists 130,000 or so distinct CDR3 sequences, nearly 40% of them singletons. The CDR3 is 15 residues long. The germline CDR1 and CDR2 sequences are LNHNV and YYDKDF (reference sequence). The junction had 7 bases not matched to a gene; V was cut back by 6 bases and J by 11 bases. This entry belongs to a study of CD8+CD57+ T cells in acquired aplastic anemia. Study-wide context: DNA per sorted CD4+ or CD8+ sample ranged roughly 0.17 to 27.4 ug, averaging roughly 3.2 ug.

Before being chosen for sequencing, patients had shown CD8+CD57+ cell expansion by flow cytometry. This sequence was found in a human donor with aplastic anemia. The sequencing sample was made of sorted CD4+, CD8+, or CD8+CD57+ T cells (not recorded which) from PBMCs. The rearrangement links TRBV15 to TRBJ2-1, with 16 nucleotides matching TRBD2. The CDR3 DNA is TGTGCCACCAGGATTCCGGGACTAGCGGGAGGGCAGCAGTTCTTC. This codes for CATRIPGLAGGQQFF.